This TCR beta chain was retrieved from a study of regulatory T cells in long-lasting Graves disease. Overall study context: The definition of persistent Graves' disease was over 5 years of antithyroid drugs with positive TSH receptor antibodies.

Trimming took off 2 bases at V and 8 bases at J, with 13 bases between the two ends. This CDR3 has 13 residues. Arm-PCR with iRepertoire HTBI primers amplified the CDR3 regions for these TCR beta libraries. One entry per CDR3 protein, called by TCRdb with MiXCR from the multiplex PCR reads. The profile shows about 660,000 distinct CDR3 sequences, 30% of them singletons. Study findings and constraints: Gene preferences differed: TRBV28, TRBJ1-2, TRBJ2-5 in persistent cases. Persistent Graves' disease cases displayed lower TCR diversity than newly diagnosed ones.

Details on this clonotype: Antigen unknown.

Specified time point: persistent/refractory GD, antithyroid drugs over 5 years with positive TRAb. Extracted RNA from PBMCs served as the source of the TCR library. This chain connects TRBV6-7 to TRBJ2-7; no clear D. TRBV6-7 is treated as an ORF (open reading frame) with a function not yet certain. This clonotype originated in a female donor with Graves disease. The sample was peripheral blood mononuclear cells (PBMCs), taken when the disease was refractory, from a patient treated with antithyroid drugs. The CDR3 loop reads CASSYHRASQQYF. CDR3 DNA: TGTGCCAGCAGTTACCACAGAGCGTCTCAGCAGTACTTC.